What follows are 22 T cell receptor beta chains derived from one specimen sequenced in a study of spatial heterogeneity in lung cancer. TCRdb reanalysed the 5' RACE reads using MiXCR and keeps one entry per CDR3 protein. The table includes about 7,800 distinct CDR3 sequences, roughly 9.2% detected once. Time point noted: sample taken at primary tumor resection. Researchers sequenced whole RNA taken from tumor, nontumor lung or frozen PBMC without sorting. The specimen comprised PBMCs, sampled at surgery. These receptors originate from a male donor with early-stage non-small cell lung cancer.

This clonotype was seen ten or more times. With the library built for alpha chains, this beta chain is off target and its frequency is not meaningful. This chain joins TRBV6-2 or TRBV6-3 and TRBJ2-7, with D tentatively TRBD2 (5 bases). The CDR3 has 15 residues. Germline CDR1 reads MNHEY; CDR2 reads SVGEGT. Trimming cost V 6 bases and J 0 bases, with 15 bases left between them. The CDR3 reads CASRHLDSVSYEQYF. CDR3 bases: TGTGCCAGCAGACATCTGGACTCGGTCTCCTACGAGCAGTACTTC.

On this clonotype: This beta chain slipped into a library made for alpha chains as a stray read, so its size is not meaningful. The CDR3 DNA sequence: TGTGCCAGCAGCTTAGTACCTCTTGGGGGTACTGAAGCTTTCTTT. Encoded protein: CASSLVPLGGTEAFF. V usage is TRBV11-3 and J usage is TRBJ1-1; D might be TRBD1 (5 bases). The CDR3 is made up of 15 amino acids. In germline, CDR1 is SGHNT, CDR2 YENEEA. The V end was cut by 1 base, the J end by 5 bases, with 14 bases between.

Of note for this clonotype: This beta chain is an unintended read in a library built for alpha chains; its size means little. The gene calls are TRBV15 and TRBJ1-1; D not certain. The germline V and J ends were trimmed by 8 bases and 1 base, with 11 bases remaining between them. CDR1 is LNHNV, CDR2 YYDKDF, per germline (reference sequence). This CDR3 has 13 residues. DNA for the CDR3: TGTGCCACCCCCCTTTTTGCGAACACTGAAGCTTTCTTT. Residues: CATPLFANTEAFF.

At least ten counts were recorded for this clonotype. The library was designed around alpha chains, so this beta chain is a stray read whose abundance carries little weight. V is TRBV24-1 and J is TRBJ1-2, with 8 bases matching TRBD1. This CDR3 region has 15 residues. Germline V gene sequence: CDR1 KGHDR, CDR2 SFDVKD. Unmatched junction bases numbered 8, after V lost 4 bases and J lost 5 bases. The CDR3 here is CATSEAGTGIYGYTF. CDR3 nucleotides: TGTGCCACCAGTGAAGCCGGGACAGGAATTTATGGCTACACCTTC.

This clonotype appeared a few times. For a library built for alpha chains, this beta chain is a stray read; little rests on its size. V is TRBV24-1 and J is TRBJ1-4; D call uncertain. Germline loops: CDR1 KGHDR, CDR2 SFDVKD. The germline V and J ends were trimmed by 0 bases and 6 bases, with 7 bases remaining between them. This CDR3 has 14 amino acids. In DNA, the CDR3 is TGTGCCACCAGTGATTTGCAAAGGGATGAAAAACTGTTTTTT. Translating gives CATSDLQRDEKLFF.

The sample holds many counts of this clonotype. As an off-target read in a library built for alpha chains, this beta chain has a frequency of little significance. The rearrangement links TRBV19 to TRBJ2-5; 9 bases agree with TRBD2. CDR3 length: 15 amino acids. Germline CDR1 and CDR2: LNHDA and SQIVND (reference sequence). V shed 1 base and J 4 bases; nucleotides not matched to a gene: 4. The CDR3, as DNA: TGTGCCAGTAGTATAGTGCTAGCGGGAATAGAGACCCAGTACTTC. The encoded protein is CASSIVLAGIETQYF.

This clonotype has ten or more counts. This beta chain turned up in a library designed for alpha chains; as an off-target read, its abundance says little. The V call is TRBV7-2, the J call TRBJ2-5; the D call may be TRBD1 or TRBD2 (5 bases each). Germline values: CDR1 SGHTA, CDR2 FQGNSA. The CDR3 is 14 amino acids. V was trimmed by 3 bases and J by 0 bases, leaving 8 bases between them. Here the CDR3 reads CASSLGVHQETQYF. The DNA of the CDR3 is TGTGCCAGCAGCTTGGGGGTTCACCAAGAGACCCAGTACTTC.

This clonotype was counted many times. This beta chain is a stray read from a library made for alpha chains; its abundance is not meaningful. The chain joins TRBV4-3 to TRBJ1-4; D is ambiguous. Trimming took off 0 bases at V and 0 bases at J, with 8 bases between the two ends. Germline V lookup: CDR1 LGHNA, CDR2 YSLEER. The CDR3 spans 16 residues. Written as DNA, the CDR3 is TGCGCCAGCAGCCAAGAGGGTAGTGCAACTAATGAAAAACTGTTTTTT. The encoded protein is CASSQEGSATNEKLFF.

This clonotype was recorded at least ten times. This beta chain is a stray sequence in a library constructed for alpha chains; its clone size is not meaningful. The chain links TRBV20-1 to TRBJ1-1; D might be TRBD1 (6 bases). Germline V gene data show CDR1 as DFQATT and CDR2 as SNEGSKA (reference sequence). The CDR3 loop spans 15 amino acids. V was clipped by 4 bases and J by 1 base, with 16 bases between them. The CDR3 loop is CSAMTQGFENTEAFF. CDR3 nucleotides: TGCAGTGCTATGACACAGGGATTCGAGAACACTGAAGCTTTCTTT.

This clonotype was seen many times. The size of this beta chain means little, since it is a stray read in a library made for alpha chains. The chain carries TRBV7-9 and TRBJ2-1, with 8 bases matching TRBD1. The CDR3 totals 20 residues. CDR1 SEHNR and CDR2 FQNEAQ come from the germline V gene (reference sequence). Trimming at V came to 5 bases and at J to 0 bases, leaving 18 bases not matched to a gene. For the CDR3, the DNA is TGTGCCAGCAGCGCGGTTAAGGGGACAGGCAAATTATTCTCCTACAATGAGCAGTTCTTC. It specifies CASSAVKGTGKLFSYNEQFF.

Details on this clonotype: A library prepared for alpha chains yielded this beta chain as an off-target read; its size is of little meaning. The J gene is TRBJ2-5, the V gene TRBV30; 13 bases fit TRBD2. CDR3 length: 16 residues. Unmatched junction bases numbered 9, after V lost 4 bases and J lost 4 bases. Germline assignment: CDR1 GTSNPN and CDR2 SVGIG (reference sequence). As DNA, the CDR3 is TGTGCCTGGACAAGGACTAGCGGGAGTAGTAGAGAGACCCAGTACTTC. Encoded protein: CAWTRTSGSSRETQYF. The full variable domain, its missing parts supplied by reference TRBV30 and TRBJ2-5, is SQTIHQWPATLVQPVGSPLSLECTVEGTSNPNLYWYRQAAGRGLQLLFYSVGIGQISSEVPQNLSASRPQDRQFILSSKKLLLSDSGFYLCAWTRTSGSSRETQYFGPGTRLLVL.

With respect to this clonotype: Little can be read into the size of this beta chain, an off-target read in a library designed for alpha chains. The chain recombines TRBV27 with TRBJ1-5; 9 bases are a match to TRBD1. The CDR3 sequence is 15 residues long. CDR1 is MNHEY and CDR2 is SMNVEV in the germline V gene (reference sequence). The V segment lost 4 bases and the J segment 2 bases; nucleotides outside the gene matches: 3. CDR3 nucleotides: TGTGCCAGCAGTTCACAGGGGGCCGGCAATCAGCCCCAGCATTTT. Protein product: CASSSQGAGNQPQHF.

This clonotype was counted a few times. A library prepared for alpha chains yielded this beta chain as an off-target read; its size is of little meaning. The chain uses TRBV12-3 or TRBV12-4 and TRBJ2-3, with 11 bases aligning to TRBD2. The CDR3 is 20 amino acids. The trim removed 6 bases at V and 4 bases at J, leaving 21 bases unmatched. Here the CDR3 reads CASRPRWGSGRAFLSDTQYF. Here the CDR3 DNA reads TGTGCCAGCAGACCCCGTTGGGGTAGCGGGAGGGCCTTTTTGTCAGATACGCAGTATTTT.

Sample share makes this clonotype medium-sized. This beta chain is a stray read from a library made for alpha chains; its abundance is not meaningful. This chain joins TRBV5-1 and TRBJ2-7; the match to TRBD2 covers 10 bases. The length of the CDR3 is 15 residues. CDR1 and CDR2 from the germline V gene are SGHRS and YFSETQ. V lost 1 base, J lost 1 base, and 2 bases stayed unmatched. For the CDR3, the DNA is TGCGCCAGCAGCTTGCCGACTAGCGGGTCCTACGAGCAGTACTTC. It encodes CASSLPTSGSYEQYF.

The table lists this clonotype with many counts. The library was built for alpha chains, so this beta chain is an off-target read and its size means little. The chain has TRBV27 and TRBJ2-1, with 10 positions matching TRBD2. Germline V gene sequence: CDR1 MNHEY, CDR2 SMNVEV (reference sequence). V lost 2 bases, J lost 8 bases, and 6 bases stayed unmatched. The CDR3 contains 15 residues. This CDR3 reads CASSLIAGGVHEQFF. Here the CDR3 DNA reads TGTGCCAGCAGTTTAATAGCGGGAGGAGTCCATGAGCAGTTCTTC.

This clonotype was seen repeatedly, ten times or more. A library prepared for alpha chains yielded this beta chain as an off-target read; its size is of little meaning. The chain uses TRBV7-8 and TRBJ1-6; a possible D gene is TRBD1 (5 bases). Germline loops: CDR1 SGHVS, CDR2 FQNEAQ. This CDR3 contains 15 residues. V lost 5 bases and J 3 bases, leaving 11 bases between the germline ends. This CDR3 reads CASSPGTVYNSPLHF. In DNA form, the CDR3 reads TGTGCCAGCAGCCCCGGGACTGTCTATAATTCACCCCTCCACTTT.

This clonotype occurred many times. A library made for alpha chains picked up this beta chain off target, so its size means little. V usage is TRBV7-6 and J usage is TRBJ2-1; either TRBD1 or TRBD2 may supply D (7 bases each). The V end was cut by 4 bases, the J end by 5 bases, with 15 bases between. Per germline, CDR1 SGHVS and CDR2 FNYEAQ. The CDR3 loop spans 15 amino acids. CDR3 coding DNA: TGTGCCAGCAGCTCCAGGGGGGGTTTTGACAATGAGCAGTTCTTC. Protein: CASSSRGGFDNEQFF.

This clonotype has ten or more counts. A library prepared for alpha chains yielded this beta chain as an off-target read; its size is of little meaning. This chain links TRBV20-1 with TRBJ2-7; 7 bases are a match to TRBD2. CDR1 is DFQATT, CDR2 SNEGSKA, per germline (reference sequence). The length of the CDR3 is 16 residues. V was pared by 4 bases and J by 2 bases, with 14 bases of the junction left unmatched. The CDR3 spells CSANPIGAGETYEQYF. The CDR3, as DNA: TGCAGTGCTAATCCAATTGGCGCGGGGGAAACCTACGAGCAGTACTTC.

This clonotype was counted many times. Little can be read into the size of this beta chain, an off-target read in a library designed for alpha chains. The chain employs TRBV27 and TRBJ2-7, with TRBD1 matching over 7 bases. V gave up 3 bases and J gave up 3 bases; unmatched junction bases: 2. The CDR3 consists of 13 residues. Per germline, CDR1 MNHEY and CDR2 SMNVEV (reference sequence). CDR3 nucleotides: TGTGCCAGCAGTTTCGGACAGGACTACGAGCAGTACTTC. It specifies CASSFGQDYEQYF.

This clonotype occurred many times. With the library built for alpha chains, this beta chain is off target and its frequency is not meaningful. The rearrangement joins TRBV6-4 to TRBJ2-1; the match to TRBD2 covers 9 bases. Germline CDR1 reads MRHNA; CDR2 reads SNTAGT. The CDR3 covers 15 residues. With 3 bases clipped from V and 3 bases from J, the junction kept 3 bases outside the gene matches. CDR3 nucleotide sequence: TGTGCCAGCAGTGAGGGTAGCGGGGGCTACAATGAGCAGTTCTTC. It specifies CASSEGSGGYNEQFF.

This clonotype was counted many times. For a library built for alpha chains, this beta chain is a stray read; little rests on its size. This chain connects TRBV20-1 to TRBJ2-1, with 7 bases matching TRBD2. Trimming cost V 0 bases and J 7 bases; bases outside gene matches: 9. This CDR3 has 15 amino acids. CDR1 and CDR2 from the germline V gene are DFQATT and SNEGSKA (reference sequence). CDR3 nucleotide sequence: TGCAGTGCTAGAGATCTCCGGCGGGAGTCGAATGAGCAGTTCTTC. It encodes CSARDLRRESNEQFF.

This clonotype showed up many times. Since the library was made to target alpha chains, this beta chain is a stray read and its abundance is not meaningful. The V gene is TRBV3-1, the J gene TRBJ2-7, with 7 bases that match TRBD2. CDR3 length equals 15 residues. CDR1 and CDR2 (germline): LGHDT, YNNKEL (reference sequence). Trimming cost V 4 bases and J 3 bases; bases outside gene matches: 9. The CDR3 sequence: CASSPPSGVHYEQYF. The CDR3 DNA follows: TGTGCCAGCAGCCCTCCTAGCGGAGTACACTACGAGCAGTACTTC.